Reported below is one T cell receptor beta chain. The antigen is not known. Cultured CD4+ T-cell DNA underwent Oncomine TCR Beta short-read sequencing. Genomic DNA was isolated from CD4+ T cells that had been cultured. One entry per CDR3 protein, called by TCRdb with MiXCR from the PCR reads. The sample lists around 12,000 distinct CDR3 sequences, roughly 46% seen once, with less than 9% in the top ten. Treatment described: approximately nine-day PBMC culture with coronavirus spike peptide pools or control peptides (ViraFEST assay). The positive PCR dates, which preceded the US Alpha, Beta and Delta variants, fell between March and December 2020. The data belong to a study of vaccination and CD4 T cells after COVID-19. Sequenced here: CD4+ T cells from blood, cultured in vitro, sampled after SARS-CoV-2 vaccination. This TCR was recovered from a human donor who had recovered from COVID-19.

Here the CDR3 DNA reads TGTGCCAGCAGTTTCATTCGAGAGACCCAGTACTTC. This encodes CASSFIRETQYF. The genes are TRBV11-2 and TRBJ2-5; D gene unclear. This CDR3 spans 12 amino acids. Trimming pared 6 bases from V and 4 bases from J, leaving 9 bases between. CDR1 is SGHAT and CDR2 is FQNNGV in the germline V gene.